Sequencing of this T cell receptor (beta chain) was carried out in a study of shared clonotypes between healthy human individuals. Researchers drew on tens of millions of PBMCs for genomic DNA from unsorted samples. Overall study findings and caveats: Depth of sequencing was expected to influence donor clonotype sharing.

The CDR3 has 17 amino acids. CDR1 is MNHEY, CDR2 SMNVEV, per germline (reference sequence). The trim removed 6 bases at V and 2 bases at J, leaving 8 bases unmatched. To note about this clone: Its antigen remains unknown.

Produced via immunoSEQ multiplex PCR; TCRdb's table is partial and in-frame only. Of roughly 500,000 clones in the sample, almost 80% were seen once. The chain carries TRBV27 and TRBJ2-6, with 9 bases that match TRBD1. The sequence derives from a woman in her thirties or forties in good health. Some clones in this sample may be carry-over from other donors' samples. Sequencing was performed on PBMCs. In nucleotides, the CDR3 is TGTGCCAGCAGGATCACAGGGGGCTCACCTGGGGCCAACGTCCTGACTTTC. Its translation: CASRITGGSPGANVLTF. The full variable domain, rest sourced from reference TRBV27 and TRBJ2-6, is EAQVTQNPRYLITVTGKKLTVTCSQNMNHEYMSWYRQDPGLGLRQIYYSMNVEVTDKGDVPEGYKVSRKEKRNFPLILESPSPNQTSLYFCASRITGGSPGANVLTFGAGSRLTVL.